Listed below are T cell receptor beta chains from one sample, sequenced in a study of neoadjuvant nivolumab and ipilimumab in lung cancer. Only in-frame clones appear in the TCRdb table, and some are missing; sequencing was by immunoSEQ multiplex PCR. The sample holds 20,000 to 25,000 clones, more than 65% seen once. The sequencing used peripheral blood, collected before neoadjuvant nivolumab, alone or with ipilimumab. The receptors here all came from an adult with non-small cell lung cancer. Both conserved end residues are part of each CDR3. A D gene is named only where the DNA matches it firmly. Where a row states a size, it is once, few, many or the class of an expanded clone; other rows omit it.

TRBJ2-2	TRBV30	-	-	TGTGCCTGGAACGAGGGGCTGTTGAACACCGGGGAGCTGTTTTTT	CAWNEGLLNTGELFF
TRBJ2-7	TRBV9	TRBD1	-	TGTGCCAGCAGCGTAGGAGACAGGGGGCTAAGCTACGAGCAGTACTTC	CASSVGDRGLSYEQYF
TRBJ2-7	TRBV6-5	TRBD2	-	TGTGCCAGCAAGCGGGAGAATAAGTACGAGCAGTACTTC	CASKRENKYEQYF
TRBJ2-7	TRBV6-6	TRBD1	-	TGTGCCAGCAGCCCTAATCAGGGGGCTCACGAGCAGTACTTC	CASSPNQGAHEQYF
TRBJ2-1	TRBV7-9	TRBD1	few	TGTGCCAGCAGCTTAGCGTCTGGGGACAGGGCGAGAAATGAGCAGTTCTTC	CASSLASGDRARNEQFF
TRBJ2-1	TRBV7-9	TRBD2	-	TGTGCCAGCAGCTTACCCCTAGTTCAACTAGCGGTCAACAATGAGCAGTTCTTC	CASSLPLVQLAVNNEQFF
TRBJ2-5	TRBV6-5	TRBD2	few	TGTGCCAGCAGAAGCGGACTAGCAAGAGAGACCCAGTACTTC	CASRSGLARETQYF
TRBJ1-1	TRBV10-3	TRBD1	-	TGTGCCTCAGGGGGATTTACTGAAGCTTTCTTT	CASGGFTEAFF
TRBJ1-2	TRBV6-5	-	-	TGTGCCAGCAGTGGGGGGACACACCGCCCCTATGGCTACACCTTC	CASSGGTHRPYGYTF
TRBJ1-2	TRBV30	-	-	TGTGCCTCTACCGACAGGATTTACAGCTATGGCTACACCTTC	CASTDRIYSYGYTF